This is a list of T cell receptor beta chains from one sample in a study of shared clonotypes between healthy human individuals. The repertoire was sequenced with immunoSEQ multiplex PCR; TCRdb's copy has only in-frame clones and lacks some. The sample includes approximately 1,000,000 clones, about 80% of them seen just once. The sequenced sample consisted of memory CD4+ T cells from PBMCs. These receptors were obtained from a man aged 18 to 30 in good health. Some clones in this sample may be carry-over from other donors' samples. CDR3s include the opening cysteine and the closing phenylalanine or tryptophan. The D gene is left open where the match is weak. Size tells how often a clone was seen (once, few, many) or the class of an expanded clone, and some rows leave it out.

V gene: TRBV5-1
clone size: NA
J gene: TRBJ2-5
D gene: TRBD2
CDR3 DNA: TGCGCCAGCAGCTCCCAGAGGAGCGGGAGGGTCGAGACCCAGTACTTC
CDR3 protein: CASSSQRSGRVETQYF

V gene: TRBV20-1
clone size: NA
J gene: TRBJ1-1
D gene: NA
CDR3 DNA: TGCCTGTCGGGGGAAGCTTTCTTT
CDR3 protein: CLSGEAFF

V gene: TRBV2
clone size: NA
J gene: TRBJ2-4
D gene: NA
CDR3 DNA: TGTGCCAGCAGTGCCACCCCTACCGTCAACATTCAGTACTTC
CDR3 protein: CASSATPTVNIQYF

V gene: TRBV29-1
clone size: few
J gene: TRBJ2-3
D gene: NA
CDR3 DNA: TGCAGCGTTTCGCGTAGGGGGGCAGATACGCAGTATTTT
CDR3 protein: CSVSRRGADTQYF

V gene: TRBV19
clone size: NA
J gene: TRBJ2-2
D gene: TRBD1
CDR3 DNA: TGTGCCAGTAGTAGGCAGGGGGCCGACACCGGGGAACTGTTTTTT
CDR3 protein: CASSRQGADTGELFF

V gene: TRBV28
clone size: NA
J gene: TRBJ2-5
D gene: NA
CDR3 DNA: TGTGCCAGCAGTCCCTCTGGACCCCGGTGGGAGACCCAGTACTTC
CDR3 protein: CASSPSGPRWETQYF

V gene: TRBV19
clone size: NA
J gene: TRBJ1-2
D gene: TRBD1
CDR3 DNA: TGTGCCAGTAGTATTATCGGGACAGGACTTAACTATGGCTACACCTTC
CDR3 protein: CASSIIGTGLNYGYTF

V gene: TRBV30
clone size: NA
J gene: TRBJ1-5
D gene: NA
CDR3 DNA: TGTGCCTGGAGTGACACGATGGGGCAGCCCCAGCATTTT
CDR3 protein: CAWSDTMGQPQHF

V gene: TRBV2
clone size: NA
J gene: TRBJ2-5
D gene: NA
CDR3 DNA: TGTGCCAGCAGCGTGACGGAGACCCAGTACTTC
CDR3 protein: CASSVTETQYF

V gene: TRBV7-9
clone size: NA
J gene: TRBJ2-5
D gene: NA
CDR3 DNA: TGTGCCAGCAGCTCAGTCCGCGGGACGGAGACCCAGTACTTC
CDR3 protein: CASSSVRGTETQYF

V gene: TRBV18
clone size: NA
J gene: TRBJ1-1
D gene: NA
CDR3 DNA: TGTGCCAGCTCACCAATAACCGCCAGGGGCACTGAAGCTTTCTTT
CDR3 protein: CASSPITARGTEAFF

V gene: TRBV27
clone size: few
J gene: TRBJ1-2
D gene: TRBD1
CDR3 DNA: TGTGCCAGCAGTAGACAGGGGCGGTTTGGCTACACCTTC
CDR3 protein: CASSRQGRFGYTF

V gene: TRBV5-6
clone size: once
J gene: TRBJ1-4
D gene: NA
CDR3 DNA: TGTGCCAGCAGCTTGAACAGCGCTAATGAAAAACTGTTTTTT
CDR3 protein: CASSLNSANEKLFF

V gene: TRBV2
clone size: NA
J gene: TRBJ2-1
D gene: NA
CDR3 DNA: TGTGCCAGCAGTGGGGGTCAGGATACATACAATGAGCAGTTCTTC
CDR3 protein: CASSGGQDTYNEQFF

V gene: TRBV9
clone size: few
J gene: TRBJ2-3
D gene: NA
CDR3 DNA: TGTGCCAGCAGCGCCGAACAGGGAACAGATACGCAGTATTTT
CDR3 protein: CASSAEQGTDTQYF

V gene: TRBV10-3
clone size: NA
J gene: TRBJ2-7
D gene: NA
CDR3 DNA: TGTGCCATCAGTGAGTCGGGCGGAACCTACGAGCAGTACTTC
CDR3 protein: CAISESGGTYEQYF

V gene: TRBV6-6
clone size: few
J gene: TRBJ2-3
D gene: NA
CDR3 DNA: TGTGCCAGCAGTTACTCGGGCGGACTCACAGATACGCAGTATTTT
CDR3 protein: CASSYSGGLTDTQYF

V gene: TRBV27
clone size: NA
J gene: TRBJ2-7
D gene: TRBD2
CDR3 DNA: TGTGCCAGCAGCTACAGTAGCGGGAGGCTGACCTACGAGCAGTACTTC
CDR3 protein: CASSYSSGRLTYEQYF

V gene: TRBV30
clone size: NA
J gene: TRBJ1-1
D gene: NA
CDR3 DNA: TGTGCCTGGTCACCGCGGGTGGCTGAAGCTTTCTTT
CDR3 protein: CAWSPRVAEAFF

V gene: TRBV18
clone size: NA
J gene: TRBJ2-7
D gene: TRBD1
CDR3 DNA: TGTGCCAGCTCACCAACCGCCGGGACAGGGGGCGAGCAGTACTTC
CDR3 protein: CASSPTAGTGGEQYF

V gene: TRBV6-1
clone size: NA
J gene: TRBJ2-5
D gene: NA
CDR3 DNA: TGTGCCAGCAGTGCCCGACTACGGCTGGAGACCCAGTACTTC
CDR3 protein: CASSARLRLETQYF

V gene: TRBV5-1
clone size: NA
J gene: TRBJ1-5
D gene: TRBD1
CDR3 DNA: TGCGCCAGCAGCTCCACAGGGGGCGATCAGCCCCAGCATTTT
CDR3 protein: CASSSTGGDQPQHF

V gene: TRBV15
clone size: NA
J gene: TRBJ2-3
D gene: NA
CDR3 DNA: TGTGCCACCCGAAGCATCACAGATACGCAGTATTTT
CDR3 protein: CATRSITDTQYF

V gene: TRBV30
clone size: few
J gene: TRBJ1-4
D gene: TRBD1
CDR3 DNA: TGTGCCTGGAGTGACAGGGGTGTTGGAAAACTGTTTTTT
CDR3 protein: CAWSDRGVGKLFF

V gene: TRBV5-1
clone size: NA
J gene: TRBJ1-2
D gene: NA
CDR3 DNA: TGCGCCAGCAGCTTGTCCTGGCTCTATGGCTACACCTTC
CDR3 protein: CASSLSWLYGYTF

V gene: TRBV5-4
clone size: NA
J gene: TRBJ2-5
D gene: TRBD2
CDR3 DNA: TGTGCCAGCAGCGCCCCCGGGACTAGTAGAGAGACCCAGTACTTC
CDR3 protein: CASSAPGTSRETQYF

V gene: TRBV6-1
clone size: NA
J gene: TRBJ2-3
D gene: NA
CDR3 DNA: TGTGCCAGCAGTGAAGGGACTTCCCGCACAGATACGCAGTATTTT
CDR3 protein: CASSEGTSRTDTQYF

V gene: TRBV9
clone size: NA
J gene: TRBJ2-3
D gene: TRBD1
CDR3 DNA: TGTGCCAGCAGCCCATACTTGGACAGGAGCACAGATACGCAGTATTTT
CDR3 protein: CASSPYLDRSTDTQYF

V gene: TRBV4-2
clone size: NA
J gene: TRBJ2-1
D gene: NA
CDR3 DNA: TGTGCCAGCAGCCAGCGGAGTGGGGATGAGCAGTTCTTC
CDR3 protein: CASSQRSGDEQFF

V gene: TRBV14
clone size: many
J gene: TRBJ1-2
D gene: TRBD1
CDR3 DNA: TGTGCCAGCAGCCATTCGGGACAGGGGACCTATGGCTACACCTTC
CDR3 protein: CASSHSGQGTYGYTF

V gene: TRBV30
clone size: NA
J gene: TRBJ2-7
D gene: TRBD1
CDR3 DNA: TGTGCCTGGAGCGTGGAGACAGGGCATTACGAGCAGTACTTC
CDR3 protein: CAWSVETGHYEQYF

V gene: TRBV5-1
clone size: NA
J gene: TRBJ2-3
D gene: TRBD2
CDR3 DNA: TGCGCCAGCAGCCCGGGGGGGAGTAAGACAGATACGCAGTATTTT
CDR3 protein: CASSPGGSKTDTQYF

V gene: TRBV28
clone size: NA
J gene: TRBJ2-3
D gene: TRBD2
CDR3 DNA: TGTGCCAGCAGTTTGGGACTAGCGGAGAGCACAGATACGCAGTATTTT
CDR3 protein: CASSLGLAESTDTQYF

V gene: TRBV19
clone size: NA
J gene: TRBJ1-2
D gene: NA
CDR3 DNA: TGTGCCAGTAGTATCACAGAACAATATGGCTACACCTTC
CDR3 protein: CASSITEQYGYTF

V gene: TRBV25-1
clone size: NA
J gene: TRBJ2-4
D gene: TRBD2
CDR3 DNA: TGTGCCAGCAGTGAGGGTAGCGGGAGGCACCTAGCCAAAAACATTCAGTACTTC
CDR3 protein: CASSEGSGRHLAKNIQYF

V gene: TRBV5-6
clone size: NA
J gene: TRBJ2-1
D gene: NA
CDR3 DNA: TGTGCCAGCAGCTTGGCGGGGGAGCAGTTCTTC
CDR3 protein: CASSLAGEQFF

V gene: TRBV6-4
clone size: NA
J gene: TRBJ1-2
D gene: NA
CDR3 DNA: TGTGCCAGCAGAGCAGCCGGGGGCGGCTACACCTTC
CDR3 protein: CASRAAGGGYTF

V gene: TRBV5-1
clone size: NA
J gene: TRBJ2-5
D gene: TRBD2
CDR3 DNA: TGCGCCAGCAGCTCGGGGTCTAGCGGGCAAGAGACCCAGTACTTC
CDR3 protein: CASSSGSSGQETQYF